This entry features one T cell receptor (beta chain) sequence. Its target is not known. The data were obtained in a study of shared clonotypes between healthy human individuals. Study results and caveats: Few donors restricted represented genetic and exposure-history diversity. Large sequencing depth failed to make sorted-subset sequencing complete, rarefaction showed.

The investigators split CD4+ cells into a CD45RA+ naive subset and a CD45RA-negative memory subset. TCRdb keeps only in-frame clones here, not all; method: immunoSEQ multiplex PCR. The profile shows about 1 million clones, about 75% of them singletons. The V end was cut by 3 bases, the J end by 5 bases, with 18 bases between. This CDR3 is built from 15 residues. In germline, CDR1 is SGHKS, CDR2 YYEKEE (reference sequence). This chain connects TRBV5-5 to TRBJ2-7; possible D gene TRBD2, 6 bases. Sequences were obtained from memory CD4+ T cells sorted from blood. The subset denotes: CD45RA-negative fraction. This clonotype originated in a man aged 18-30 years in good health. CDR3 coding DNA: TGTGCCAGCAGCTCTTTAACAGGTCAGCGGGACGAGCAGTACTTC. Residues: CASSSLTGQRDEQYF.